This is a list of T cell receptor beta chains from one sample in a study of OX40 agonist ivuxolimab in advanced cancers. Assay: immunoSEQ multiplex PCR; the TCRdb copy retains only in-frame clones and omits some. The sample has roughly 48,000 clones; around 83% are singletons. The starting material was CD4+ or CD8+ T cells sorted from blood, obtained in a trial of the OX40 agonist ivuxolimab. The receptors originated from an adult with an advanced solid tumor such as melanoma, head and neck, liver or kidney cancer. Each CDR3 is given with its conserved first and last residue. A D gene is named only where the DNA matches it firmly. Rows may omit the clone size; those that give it use once, few, many or a size class.

size,V,J,D,DNA,CDR3
.,TRBV28,TRBJ2-7,TRBD1,TGTGCCAGCAGTTCACCAGGGGACAGGTTCTCCTACGAGCAGTACTTC,CASSSPGDRFSYEQYF
.,TRBV5-4,TRBJ2-6,.,TGTGCCAGCAGCTTGGACATCTCTGGGGCCAACGTCCTGACTTTC,CASSLDISGANVLTF
once,TRBV5-1,TRBJ1-2,TRBD1,TGCGCCAGCAGCATTCGTCCGGGACAGGGGCCCGGCTACACCTTC,CASSIRPGQGPGYTF
once,TRBV2,TRBJ1-5,.,TGTGCCAGCAGTGGCGACAGTCTTAGCAATCAGCCCCAGCATTTT,CASSGDSLSNQPQHF
.,TRBV5-4,TRBJ1-2,TRBD1,TGTGCCAGCAGACCCCGGGACAGGGACAACTATGGCTACACCTTC,CASRPRDRDNYGYTF
few,TRBV27,TRBJ2-7,.,TGTGCCAGCAGTGCGTCGGACGCCCAGGGAGAGGTCGAGCAGTACTTC,CASSASDAQGEVEQYF
.,TRBV29-1,TRBJ1-2,.,TGCAGCGTTGAAGGACGGACCCTAAACTACACCTTC,CSVEGRTLNYTF
.,TRBV19,TRBJ2-7,TRBD2,TGTGCCAGTAATAGCGGGAGCTCCTACGAGCAGTACTTC,CASNSGSSYEQYF
.,TRBV10-1,TRBJ2-1,.,TGCGCCAGCAGTGAACAGAAGTACAATGAGCAGTTCTTC,CASSEQKYNEQFF
.,TRBV19,TRBJ2-3,.,TGTGCCAGTAAAGAGGAGTGGGGGGCAGATACGCAGTATTTT,CASKEEWGADTQYF
.,TRBV5-1,TRBJ2-7,TRBD2,TGCGCCAGCAGCAGTACAGCGGGAGGGAGTTACGAGCAGTACTTC,CASSSTAGGSYEQYF
.,TRBV28,TRBJ1-2,.,TGTGCCAGCAGTTTATTAGAGGCTAGGGGTATAGGAGGCTACACCTTC,CASSLLEARGIGGYTF
once,TRBV7-2,TRBJ1-5,TRBD1,TGTGCCAGCAGCTGGAGAACAGGGGTTCAGCAGCCCCAGCATTTT,CASSWRTGVQQPQHF
.,TRBV25-1,TRBJ2-5,.,TGTGCCAGCAGTGAATTGGTAGGCGGAGAGACCCAGTACTTC,CASSELVGGETQYF
once,TRBV30,TRBJ1-2,.,TGTGCCTGGAGTGGGGGGGGCAACTATGGCTACACCTTC,CAWSGGGNYGYTF
once,TRBV5-5,TRBJ2-5,TRBD2,TGTGCCAGCAGTTGGACTAGCGGGAGAAGGGGAGAGACCCAGTACTTC,CASSWTSGRRGETQYF
.,TRBV29-1,TRBJ2-5,.,TGCAGCGATACCCAGGGTGGGGAGACCCAGTACTTC,CSDTQGGETQYF
.,TRBV7-8,TRBJ1-1,.,TGTGCCAGCAGCCCACTGACAGGCGCGAACACTGAAGCTTTCTTT,CASSPLTGANTEAFF
.,TRBV2,TRBJ1-5,.,TGTGCCAGCAGTGAAGGCGGAGGGTCGGGTCAGCCCCAGCATTTT,CASSEGGGSGQPQHF
.,TRBV6-1,TRBJ1-5,.,TGTGCCAACAGTGTTCAGGGGTTATTGGTGAATCAGCCCCAGCATTTT,CANSVQGLLVNQPQHF
.,TRBV18,TRBJ2-1,TRBD2,TGTGCCAGCTCACCAAAGGGGACTAGCGGGAACTATGAGCAGTTCTTC,CASSPKGTSGNYEQFF
few,TRBV9,TRBJ2-7,TRBD2,TGTGCCAGCAGCGTAGGTCCTAGCGGCGAGCAGTACTTC,CASSVGPSGEQYF
.,TRBV28,TRBJ1-1,.,TGTGCCAGCACTCAATGGGCAGCGAACACTGAAGCTTTCTTT,CASTQWAANTEAFF
.,TRBV28,TRBJ2-7,.,TGTGCCAGCAGTTTATTTCAAGGGCAGAACTTCTATTTCTCCTACGAGCAGTACTTC,CASSLFQGQNFYFSYEQYF
once,TRBV5-1,TRBJ2-1,TRBD2,TGCGCCAGCAGCTTCCTAGCGGGAGGAGGCAATGAGCAGTTCTTC,CASSFLAGGGNEQFF
.,TRBV29-1,TRBJ2-7,.,TGCAGCGTTGAAGGCCCGGGCTACGAGCAGTACTTC,CSVEGPGYEQYF
.,TRBV5-1,TRBJ2-5,TRBD2,TGCGCCAGCAGCTTATTGGTAGGCGCGGGGGGCGAAGAGGAGACCCAGTACTTC,CASSLLVGAGGEEETQYF
.,TRBV28,TRBJ1-4,.,TGTGCCAGCAGTTTGGGGAGGACCGTAAATGAAAAACTGTTTTTT,CASSLGRTVNEKLFF
.,TRBV27,TRBJ1-2,.,TGTGCCAGCAGACCCATGGACACCCTTAACTATGGCTACACCTTC,CASRPMDTLNYGYTF
.,TRBV10-3,TRBJ1-4,.,TGTGCCATCAGGGCGGGGCTTGCAACTAATGAAAAACTGTTTTTT,CAIRAGLATNEKLFF
once,TRBV5-4,TRBJ2-1,.,TGTGCCAGCAGCTTGTACAATGAGCAGTTCTTC,CASSLYNEQFF
.,TRBV15,TRBJ2-5,.,TGTGCCACCAGCAGATCCGGGGACTGGCGAGAGACCCAGTACTTC,CATSRSGDWRETQYF
.,TRBV19,TRBJ1-1,.,TGTGCCAGTAGTATAGGGGGGAATTTTGAAGCTTTCTTT,CASSIGGNFEAFF
few,TRBV5-4,TRBJ1-2,TRBD1,TGTGCCAGCAGAACCGATCGGGGGACAGGGGGTTATGGCTACACCTTC,CASRTDRGTGGYGYTF
.,TRBV20-1,TRBJ2-7,TRBD1,TGCGGGACAGGGAGAACCGAGCAGTACTTC,CGTGRTEQYF
once,TRBV18,TRBJ2-1,TRBD2,TGTGCCAGCTCACCTCGAGGTCTAGCGGCTACAAACAATGAGCAGTTCTTC,CASSPRGLAATNNEQFF
.,TRBV10-3,TRBJ2-5,TRBD2,TGTGCCACACAGGCCCGGGAGGCCGGAGAGACCCAGTACTTC,CATQAREAGETQYF
.,TRBV4-1,TRBJ1-1,.,TGCGCCAGCAGCCAAGTGAGTAGGATCACTGAAGCTTTCTTT,CASSQVSRITEAFF
.,TRBV10-3,TRBJ2-3,.,TGTGCCATCAGTGTCGGGGATACGCAGTATTTT,CAISVGDTQYF
.,TRBV12-5,TRBJ2-3,.,TGTGCTAGTGGTTTGAACCTGCAGAGCACAGATACGCAGTATTTT,CASGLNLQSTDTQYF
.,TRBV11-1,TRBJ2-7,TRBD2,TGTGCCAGCAGCTTTCTAGCGGGAGGTGGCTACGAGCAGTACTTC,CASSFLAGGGYEQYF
.,TRBV2,TRBJ2-6,TRBD2,TGTGCCAGCAGCCCCTTGGGGGGGGTTGGGGCCAACGTCCTGACTTTC,CASSPLGGVGANVLTF
.,TRBV9,TRBJ2-5,TRBD1,TGTGCCAGCAGCGGTGGACAGGGGGCTGGGGAGACCCAGTACTTC,CASSGGQGAGETQYF
.,TRBV6-1,TRBJ2-7,TRBD1,TGTGCCAGCAGTTCCCCTGGGACAGTCTCCTACGAGCAGTACTTC,CASSSPGTVSYEQYF
.,TRBV7-2,TRBJ2-2,.,TGTGCCAGCAGCTTAGAGGCAGGGACCGGGGAGCTGTTTTTT,CASSLEAGTGELFF
.,TRBV5-4,TRBJ2-7,TRBD2,TGTGCCAGCAGCTTGGGGACTAGCGGCACCTACGAGCAGTACTTC,CASSLGTSGTYEQYF
.,TRBV5-1,TRBJ2-2,TRBD2,TGCGCCAGCAGCTGGACTAGCGGGAAGAACACCGGGGAGCTGTTTTTT,CASSWTSGKNTGELFF
.,TRBV7-2,TRBJ2-4,.,TGTGCCAGCAGCCCCTTAGCGGAGCTAGCCAAAAACATTCAGTACTTC,CASSPLAELAKNIQYF
.,TRBV9,TRBJ2-7,.,TGTGCCAGCAGCGTTGGGGTGAGTAGCGACTCCTACGAGCAGTACTTC,CASSVGVSSDSYEQYF
.,TRBV27,TRBJ2-7,.,TGTGCCAGCAGTTTGGAGGAACCCCTCGAGCAGTACTTC,CASSLEEPLEQYF
once,TRBV7-3,TRBJ2-2,TRBD2,TGTGCCAGCAGAGCGGGACGGAATACCGGGGAGCTGTTTTTT,CASRAGRNTGELFF
.,TRBV7-2,TRBJ1-3,TRBD1,TGTGCCAGCAGCAAAGCGACAGGGGTCTCTGGAAACACCATATATTTT,CASSKATGVSGNTIYF
.,TRBV11-2,TRBJ2-7,.,TGTGCCAGCAGCTTGCTCGGGGTCGGTTCCTACGAGCAGTACTTC,CASSLLGVGSYEQYF
.,TRBV6-1,TRBJ2-2,.,TGTGCCAGCACCCTCTGGTCTCCCCGACCCGGGGAGCTGTTTTTT,CASTLWSPRPGELFF
once,TRBV6-5,TRBJ1-2,.,TGTGCCAGCAGTGAAGTTGGGCATGGCTACACCTTC,CASSEVGHGYTF